This T cell receptor (beta chain) is from a study of CD8+ T cells in alopecia areata. Regarding the study as a whole: Tofacitinib did not eliminate many expanded lesional clones from scalp or blood. Scalp clonality, along with expanded CD8+ clones among the top 100, was significantly decreased by tofacitinib.

The treatment is: oral pan-JAK inhibitor, 5-10 mg twice daily. About this clone itself: Its antigen is currently unknown.

cDNA prepared by RNA extraction and subsequent reverse transcription served as the template for sequencing. The repertoire was sequenced with immunoSEQ multiplex PCR; TCRdb's copy has only in-frame clones and lacks some. Here the sample spans approximately 150,000 clones, 60% being singletons. The origin of this receptor is a human donor with alopecia areata. The sequenced sample was CD4+ T cells sorted from blood, obtained at week 24, from a patient treated with tofacitinib.

This CDR3 is CASSLGSGAGIYGYTF. Here the CDR3 DNA reads TGTGCCAGCAGTTTAGGTTCCGGGGCAGGGATCTATGGCTACACCTTC. The gene calls are TRBV27 and TRBJ1-2; D possibly corresponds to TRBD1 (5 bases). Looked up from germline, CDR1 is MNHEY and CDR2 is SMNVEV (reference sequence). The V and J ends lost 2 bases and 4 bases respectively, with 17 bases between them. The CDR3 is made up of 16 amino acids.